This is a list of T cell receptor beta chains from one sample in a study of human T cells and chemical hapten exposure. TCRdb re-called the RACE reads with MiXCR, one entry per CDR3 protein. The sample lists tens of thousands of distinct CDR3 sequences; roughly 9.6% were seen once. The sequencing used whole blood, collected in connection with sensitization to the hapten diphenylcyclopropenone (DPC). Receptor source: a man between 40 and 49 years old with alopecia areata. Some clones in this sample may be carry-over from other donors' samples. Both conserved end residues are part of each CDR3. D genes are given only for firm matches. The size field is filled for only some rows; it gives once, few, many or a size class.

D	V	J	size	CDR3	DNA
TRBD1	TRBV6-6	TRBJ1-5	NA	CASSYRGQGVHQPQHF	TGTGCCAGCAGTTACCGGGGACAGGGGGTACATCAGCCCCAGCATTTT
NA	TRBV6-2/TRBV6-3	TRBJ1-2	few	CASSRATTGPNYGYTF	TGTGCCAGCAGTCGAGCCACAACCGGGCCCAACTATGGCTACACCTTC
NA	TRBV7-2	TRBJ2-7	NA	CASSLAGDHEQYF	TGTGCCAGCAGCTTAGCGGGGGACCACGAGCAGTACTTC
NA	TRBV29-1	TRBJ1-5	many	CSVGGLNQPQHF	TGCAGCGTTGGAGGACTCAATCAGCCCCAGCATTTT
TRBD2	TRBV5-1	TRBJ2-3	few	CASSPGAGVADTQYF	TGCGCCAGCAGCCCGGGAGCGGGGGTGGCAGATACGCAGTATTTT
NA	TRBV5-1	TRBJ2-5	NA	CASTPIQTETQYF	TGCGCCAGCACCCCAATCCAAACGGAGACCCAGTACTTC
TRBD1	TRBV30	TRBJ1-2	few	CAWSEGTVYGYTF	TGTGCCTGGAGTGAGGGGACAGTCTATGGCTACACCTTC
NA	TRBV6-2/TRBV6-3	TRBJ1-1	few	CASSAPGQLNTEAFF	TGTGCCAGCAGTGCACCCGGACAGTTGAACACTGAAGCTTTCTTT
TRBD2	TRBV2	TRBJ2-4	NA	CASSVLANLAKNIQYF	TGTGCCAGCAGTGTACTAGCGAACCTAGCCAAAAACATTCAGTACTTC
NA	TRBV2	TRBJ2-1	few	CASRPRGAEQFF	TGTGCCAGCCGCCCGCGCGGGGCTGAGCAGTTCTTC
TRBD2	TRBV30	TRBJ2-3	few	CAWSVGTSASTDTQYF	TGTGCCTGGAGTGTAGGAACTAGCGCGAGCACAGATACGCAGTATTTT
NA	TRBV5-1	TRBJ1-6	few	CASSQSGESYSPLHF	TGCGCCAGCAGCCAATCAGGGGAGAGTTATTCACCCCTCCACTTT
NA	TRBV5-4	TRBJ2-6	NA	CASQSLAQSSGANVLTF	TGTGCGAGCCAGAGTCTAGCGCAATCCTCTGGGGCCAACGTCCTGACTTTC
NA	TRBV6-1	TRBJ1-5	few	CASSEALGSNQPQHF	TGTGCCAGCAGTGAAGCGTTGGGGAGCAATCAGCCCCAGCATTTT
TRBD1	TRBV12-3/TRBV12-4	TRBJ2-3	few	CASNPRTGTPDTQYF	TGTGCCAGCAATCCGAGGACAGGAACCCCAGATACGCAGTATTTT
NA	TRBV7-8	TRBJ2-3	few	CASSKGRDSSRTDTQYF	TGTGCCAGCAGTAAGGGTCGGGACTCCTCCCGCACAGATACGCAGTATTTT
NA	TRBV19	TRBJ2-3	few	CASSIRTNVDTQYF	TGTGCCAGTAGTATTCGGACTAATGTAGATACGCAGTATTTT
NA	TRBV19	TRBJ2-3	NA	CASSSGLGSGADTQYF	TGTGCCAGTAGTTCCGGACTGGGGTCAGGCGCAGATACGCAGTATTTT
NA	TRBV4-2	TRBJ1-3	many	CASSQETGPSGNTIYF	TGTGCCAGCAGCCAAGAGACAGGCCCCTCTGGAAACACCATATATTTT